This TCR beta chain was documented in a study of cytomegalovirus exposure and HLA in healthy donors. Whole-study results and caveats: Rarity marked most TCR sequences, yet some public TCRs occurred in many donors. With high specificity and sensitivity, the classifier reportedly diagnosed cytomegalovirus status.

The PCR ran on 60 Vbeta and 13 Jbeta primers. TCRdb's table, derived via immunoSEQ multiplex PCR, lists solely in-frame clones and lacks some. This sample has around 130,000 clones, with over 75% found just once. In germline, CDR1 is MNHNY, CDR2 SVGAGI (reference sequence). The V segment lost 3 bases and the J segment 9 bases; nucleotides outside the gene matches: 4. This CDR3 is built from 13 residues. This clone has just a few counts. The antigen remains unidentified. The sequenced material came from PBMCs. The sequence was collected from a woman aged 18-29 years in good health and CMV-seronegative. This rearrangement joins TRBV6-6 to TRBJ1-4; 7 positions agree with TRBD1. CDR3 bases: TGTGCCAGCAGTTATAAACAGGGGAAAAAACTGTTTTTT. This codes for CASSYKQGKKLFF.